The present TCR beta chain was sequenced within a study of control samples from healthy donors and cancer patients. Method: immunoSEQ multiplex PCR; TCRdb's copy keeps in-frame clones and lacks some. Of about 270,000 clones in the sample, approximately 80% were seen once. To note about this clone: The DNA is left out, because the CDR3 cannot be placed on it with certainty; the CDR3 is given as TCRdb lists it.

The CDR3 is 15 amino acids long, termini counted. Germline V gene lookup returns CDR1 LNHDA and CDR2 SQIVND (reference sequence). The chain combines TRBV19 with TRBJ1-1; the table assigns TRBD1, which was not confirmed against the DNA. The sequence derives from a woman aged 55-70 years with lung cancer. The sequenced material came from PBMCs. CDR3 sequence: CASIAGVGQGASAVF.